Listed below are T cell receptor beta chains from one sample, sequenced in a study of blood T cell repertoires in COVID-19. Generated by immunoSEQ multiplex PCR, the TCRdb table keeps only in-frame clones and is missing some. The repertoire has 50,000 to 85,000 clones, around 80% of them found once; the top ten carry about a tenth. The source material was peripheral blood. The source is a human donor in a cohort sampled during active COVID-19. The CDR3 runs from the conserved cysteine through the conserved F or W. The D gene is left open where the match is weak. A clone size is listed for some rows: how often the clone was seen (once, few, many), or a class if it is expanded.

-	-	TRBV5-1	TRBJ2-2	CASSSVGELFF	TGCGCCAGCAGTTCCGTCGGGGAGCTGTTTTTT
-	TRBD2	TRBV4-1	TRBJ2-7	CASSQASGSGHEQYF	TGCGCCAGCAGCCAGGCTAGCGGGAGTGGTCACGAGCAGTACTTC
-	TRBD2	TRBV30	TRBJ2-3	CAWEMRAGVADTQYF	TGTGCCTGGGAAATGAGGGCGGGAGTTGCCGATACGCAGTATTTT
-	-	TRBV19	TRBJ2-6	CASSSYSGANVLTF	TGTGCCAGTAGTAGCTACTCTGGGGCCAACGTCCTGACTTTC
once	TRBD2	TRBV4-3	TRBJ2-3	CASSLAGGSTDTQYF	TGCGCCAGCAGCCTAGCGGGAGGAAGCACAGATACGCAGTATTTT
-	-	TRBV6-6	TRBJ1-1	CASIPRGMNTEAFF	TGTGCCAGCATCCCTAGGGGAATGAACACTGAAGCTTTCTTT
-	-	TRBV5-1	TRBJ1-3	CASSPLGGPGNTIYF	TGCGCCAGCAGCCCTCTCGGAGGTCCTGGAAACACCATATATTTT
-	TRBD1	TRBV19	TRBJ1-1	CASRLDREDTEAFF	TGTGCCAGTAGGTTAGACAGGGAGGACACTGAAGCTTTCTTT
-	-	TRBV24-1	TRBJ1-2	CATSDTMDSDYGYTF	TGTGCCACCAGTGATACCATGGACAGCGACTATGGCTACACCTTC
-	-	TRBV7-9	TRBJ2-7	CASTPSGQNYEQYF	TGTGCCAGCACCCCCTCAGGCCAGAACTACGAGCAGTACTTC
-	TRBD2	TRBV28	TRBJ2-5	CASSLGGSGGKTQYF	TGTGCCAGCAGTTTAGGCGGGAGCGGGGGAAAGACCCAGTACTTC
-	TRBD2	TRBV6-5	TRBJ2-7	CASSYGTSGTYEQYF	TGTGCCAGCAGTTACGGGACTAGCGGAACCTACGAGCAGTACTTC
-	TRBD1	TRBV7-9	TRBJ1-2	CASSFGQDLNYGYTF	TGTGCCAGCAGCTTCGGACAGGATTTGAACTATGGCTACACCTTC
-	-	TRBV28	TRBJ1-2	CASSSTQRGFGYTF	TGTGCCAGCAGCTCCACTCAACGAGGTTTTGGCTACACCTTC
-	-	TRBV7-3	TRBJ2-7	CASSYQPRWERCLYEQYF	TGTGCCAGCAGTTACCAACCCCGCTGGGAGAGGTGTTTGTACGAGCAGTACTTC
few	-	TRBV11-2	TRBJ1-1	CASSLVRENTEAFF	TGTGCCAGCAGCTTAGTCAGGGAGAACACTGAAGCTTTCTTT
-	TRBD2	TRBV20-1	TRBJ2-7	CSASLRKAGVPYEQYF	TGCAGTGCAAGTCTCCGAAAGGCGGGAGTCCCCTACGAGCAGTACTTC
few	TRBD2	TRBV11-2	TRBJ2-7	CASSLKAGGPREQYF	TGTGCCAGCAGCTTAAAAGCGGGAGGGCCGCGGGAGCAGTACTTC
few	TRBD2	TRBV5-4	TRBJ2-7	CASSLGASGRLHEQYF	TGTGCCAGCAGCTTAGGGGCTAGCGGGAGGCTCCACGAGCAGTACTTC
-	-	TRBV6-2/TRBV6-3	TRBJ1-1	CASSYTQGAAFF	TGTGCCAGCAGTTACACACAGGGCGCAGCTTTCTTT
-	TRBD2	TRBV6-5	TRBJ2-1	CASSPSGLAGEQFF	TGTGCCAGCAGTCCATCGGGACTAGCGGGCGAGCAGTTCTTC
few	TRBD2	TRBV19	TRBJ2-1	CASSSVLAGDNEQFF	TGTGCCAGTAGCTCTGTACTAGCGGGAGACAATGAGCAGTTCTTC
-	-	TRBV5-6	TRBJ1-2	CASSQTENYGYTF	TGTGCCAGCAGCCAGACAGAGAACTATGGCTACACCTTC
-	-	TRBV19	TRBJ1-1	CASSIDTGDTGEAFF	TGTGCCAGTAGTATAGACACAGGCGACACGGGTGAAGCTTTCTTT
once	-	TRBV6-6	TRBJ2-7	CASRRATKTYEQYF	TGTGCCAGCAGACGGGCGACTAAGACCTACGAGCAGTACTTC
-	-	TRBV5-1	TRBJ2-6	CASSLGQAGSGANVLTF	TGCGCCAGCAGCTTGGGGCAAGCGGGCTCTGGGGCCAACGTCCTGACTTTC
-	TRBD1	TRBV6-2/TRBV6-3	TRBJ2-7	CASSRDRDEQYF	TGTGCCAGCAGCAGGGACAGGGACGAGCAGTACTTC
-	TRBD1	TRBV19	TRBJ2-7	CASSIGQGDTYEQYF	TGTGCCAGTAGTATAGGACAGGGAGATACCTACGAGCAGTACTTC
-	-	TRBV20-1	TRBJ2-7	CSASEGPGFRSYEQYF	TGCAGTGCTAGTGAAGGCCCAGGGTTCCGGTCCTACGAGCAGTACTTC
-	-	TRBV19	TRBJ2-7	CASSIFQGRVYEQYF	TGTGCCAGTAGTATCTTCCAGGGAAGGGTCTACGAGCAGTACTTC
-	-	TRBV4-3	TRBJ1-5	CASSQEQINQPQHF	TGCGCCAGCAGCCAAGAACAGATCAATCAGCCCCAGCATTTT
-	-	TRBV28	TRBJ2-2	CASSLPFWTPNDGELFF	TGTGCCAGCAGTTTACCTTTTTGGACTCCGAATGACGGGGAGCTGTTTTTT
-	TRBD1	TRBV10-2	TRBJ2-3	CASRERTGGGTDTQYF	TGCGCCAGCCGTGAAAGGACAGGGGGCGGCACAGATACGCAGTATTTT
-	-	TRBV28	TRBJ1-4	CASSFLTGLNEKLFF	TGTGCCAGCAGTTTTCTCACCGGACTTAATGAAAAACTGTTTTTT
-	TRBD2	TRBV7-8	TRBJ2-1	CASSPTSAEQFF	TGTGCCAGCAGCCCCACTAGCGCAGAGCAGTTCTTC
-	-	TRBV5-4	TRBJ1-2	CASSLARGGDRVGYTF	TGTGCCAGCAGCTTGGCACGCGGGGGCGATCGAGTTGGCTACACCTTC
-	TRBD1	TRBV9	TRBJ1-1	CASSGGQGFSGTEAFF	TGTGCCAGCAGCGGCGGACAGGGGTTTTCGGGCACTGAAGCTTTCTTT
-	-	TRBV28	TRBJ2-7	CASSSRQRSTYEQYF	TGTGCCAGCAGTAGTCGACAGCGATCCACCTACGAGCAGTACTTC
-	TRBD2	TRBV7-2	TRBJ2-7	CASSVSSGPFLEQYF	TGTGCCAGCAGCGTTTCTAGCGGGCCCTTCCTTGAGCAGTACTTC
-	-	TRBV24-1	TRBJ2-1	CATSDLQGGDEQFF	TGTGCCACCAGTGATTTGCAAGGGGGAGATGAGCAGTTCTTC
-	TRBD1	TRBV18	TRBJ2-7	CASSTGTDYEQYF	TGTGCCAGCTCAACCGGGACAGACTACGAGCAGTACTTC
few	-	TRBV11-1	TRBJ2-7	CASSSLAGGSYEQYF	TGTGCCAGCAGCTCCCTGGCGGGCGGTTCCTACGAGCAGTACTTC